The 13 T cell receptor beta chains given below trace back to one sample, sequenced in a study of shared clonotypes between healthy human individuals (dated by TCRdb to 2018 to 2021). Libraries came from the immunoSEQ multiplex PCR assay. The table comes from immuneACCESS by way of TCRdb, which keeps in-frame sequences with V and J called. Part of the clones is missing from these tables; in studies checked, under half for an unresolved V gene and the rest for unknown reasons. This sample has 2.3 million or so clones in its table, and approximately 93% of those were observed once. About 0.39% of the sample comes from the top ten. The specimen sequenced was naive CD4+ T cells from PBMCs. The sample's cell subset or site label, in plain terms: CD45RA+ positively selected. These receptors were taken from a man aged 18 to 29 in good health. Some clones in this sample may be carry-over from other donors' samples.

The gene calls are TRBV29-1 and TRBJ1-1; D perhaps matches TRBD1 (6 bases). This CDR3 comprises 14 residues. From germline, CDR1 is SQVTM and CDR2 ANQGSEA. V lost 8 bases to trimming and J lost 3 bases, with 19 bases between them. CDR3 residues: CSLLFGGPDTEAFF. The CDR3 region has the DNA TGCAGCCTATTGTTCGGGGGGCCGGACACTGAAGCTTTCTTT.

This rearrangement joins TRBV18 to TRBJ2-5; TRBD2 agrees at 13 bases. Judging by the DNA end, TRBJ2-7 fits better; the J call may be wrong. This CDR3 region has 16 residues. Germline CDR1 reads KGHSH; CDR2 reads LQKENI. CDR3 sequence (DNA): TGTGCCAGCTCCCTAGGACTAGCGGGAGTCGCTTACGAGCAGTACTTC. Encoded protein: CASSLGLAGVAYEQYF.

This chain links TRBV6-5 with TRBJ1-5; D not certain. With 7 bases removed from V and 0 bases from J, the gap between germline ends came to 13 bases. The CDR3 contains 15 residues. CDR1 MNHEY and CDR2 SVGAGI come from the germline V gene. The CDR3 nucleotides are TGTGCCAGCACCCTTAACAGATATAGCAATCAGCCCCAGCATTTT. It encodes CASTLNRYSNQPQHF.

This sequence joins TRBV7-2 and TRBJ2-7; TRBD2 matches 10 bases. Germline CDR1 and CDR2: SGHTA and FQGNSA. CDR3 length equals 16 residues. Losses at the gene ends were 4 bases for V and 5 bases for J; bases not matched to a gene: 11. The CDR3 is CASSSPRLAGDHEQYF. The CDR3 nucleotides read TGTGCCAGCAGCTCGCCGCGCCTAGCGGGAGACCACGAGCAGTACTTC.

This sequence joins TRBV11-2 and TRBJ2-5; D unresolved. Trimming removed 2 bases from V and 5 bases from J, with 9 bases in between. CDR3 length equals 13 residues. Germline V CDR1 and CDR2: SGHAT, FQNNGV. CDR3 coding DNA: TGTGCCAGCAGCTTATTAGATGGGGAGACCCAGTACTTC. The encoded protein is CASSLLDGETQYF.

Worth noting for this clone: The same CDR3 also results from other DNA sequences found in this sample. The rearrangement uses TRBV28 and TRBJ2-2; D gene unclear. The germline V gene encodes CDR1 MDHEN and CDR2 SYDVKM. V dropped 3 bases and J dropped 0 bases, with 8 bases sitting between them. The CDR3 has 15 residues. The CDR3 DNA reads TGTGCCAGCAGTTTCAGGCTCGCGAACACCGGGGAGCTGTTTTTT. Protein product: CASSFRLANTGELFF.

The chain has TRBV28 and TRBJ1-4; the match to TRBD1 covers 9 bases. The CDR3 consists of 16 residues. The J segment lost 7 bases and the V segment lost 3 bases, leaving 9 bases of the junction unmatched. Looked up from germline, CDR1 is MDHEN and CDR2 is SYDVKM. CDR3 residues: CASSFTGTGWAEKLFF. The CDR3 region has the DNA TGTGCCAGCAGTTTCACCGGGACAGGGTGGGCTGAAAAACTGTTTTTT.

The chain combines TRBV30 with TRBJ1-1; D call uncertain. Looked up from germline, CDR1 is GTSNPN and CDR2 is SVGIG (reference sequence). V dropped 2 bases and J dropped 1 base, with 8 bases sitting between them. The CDR3 is 13 residues long. The CDR3 loop is CAWSPGANTEAFF. The CDR3 DNA reads as TGTGCCTGGAGTCCGGGTGCGAACACTGAAGCTTTCTTT.

The V and J genes are TRBV4-2 and TRBJ1-2; D perhaps matches TRBD1 (6 bases). Trimming left V 5 bases short and J 8 bases short, with 18 bases between. Germline loops: CDR1 LGHNA, CDR2 YNFKEQ. The CDR3 spans 14 residues. CDR3 amino acids: CASSEDGRGGGYTF. The DNA for the CDR3 is TGTGCCAGCAGCGAGGACGGACGTGGGGGCGGCTACACCTTC.

The chain recombines TRBV7-2 with TRBJ2-5, with 13 bases identical to TRBD2. Germline lookup yields CDR1 SGHTA and CDR2 FQGNSA. The CDR3 totals 18 residues. The V gene end was trimmed by 1 base and the J gene end by 1 base; junction bases not matched to a gene: 6. CDR3 in amino acids: CASSLGATSGRSQETQYF. The CDR3 nucleotides read TGTGCCAGCAGCTTAGGTGCGACTAGCGGGAGGTCCCAAGAGACCCAGTACTTC.

The chain uses TRBV25-1 and TRBJ1-4; tentative D call: TRBD1 (6 bases). This CDR3 comprises 16 residues. Trimming left V 7 bases short and J 0 bases short, with 15 bases between. From germline, CDR1 is MGHDK and CDR2 SYGVNS. CDR3 nucleotide sequence: TGTGCCAGCACCCCTATGGGGGGGCCAACTAATGAAAAACTGTTTTTT. Protein product: CASTPMGGPTNEKLFF.

The CDR3 region is CASSPGGGGARNIQYF. The CDR3 DNA reads as TGTGCCAGCAGCCCCGGTGGGGGCGGCGCTAGAAACATTCAGTACTTC. V and J are TRBV7-9 and TRBJ2-4; tentative D call: TRBD1 (6 bases). V lost 5 bases to trimming and J lost 6 bases, with 20 bases between them. Germline V gene data show CDR1 as SEHNR and CDR2 as FQNEAQ (reference sequence). The CDR3 has 16 amino acids.

The gene calls are TRBV5-1 and TRBJ2-2; 7 bases are shared with TRBD2. Germline values: CDR1 SGHRS, CDR2 YFSETQ. With 0 bases clipped from V and 0 bases from J, the junction kept 5 bases outside the gene matches. The CDR3 is made up of 17 amino acids. The CDR3 region is CASSLAASGANTGELFF. CDR3 coding DNA: TGCGCCAGCAGCTTGGCGGCTAGCGGAGCGAACACCGGGGAGCTGTTTTTT.